These 21 T cell receptor beta chains were all obtained from the same sample, sequenced in a study of blood T cell repertoires in COVID-19. The protocol was immunoSEQ multiplex PCR, while the TCRdb copy is restricted to in-frame clones and leaves out a portion. The sample consists of approximately 220,000 clones, 83% of them appearing once. The sequenced sample consisted of peripheral blood. These receptors were obtained from a woman aged 35 to 49 with active or convalescent COVID-19.

The chain links TRBV30 to TRBJ1-2; no clear D gene. This CDR3 is 14 amino acids long. The germline V and J ends were trimmed by 1 base and 8 bases, with 17 bases remaining between them. Germline V gives CDR1 GTSNPN, CDR2 SVGIG (reference sequence). CDR3 loop: CAWSDTDNRYGYTF. DNA of the CDR3: TGTGCCTGGAGTGACACAGATAACCGGTACGGCTACACCTTC. Supplemented by reference TRBV30 and TRBJ1-2, the full variable domain reads SQTIHQWPATLVQPVGSPLSLECTVEGTSNPNLYWYRQAAGRGLQLLFYSVGIGQISSEVPQNLSASRPQDRQFILSSKKLLLSDSGFYLCAWSDTDNRYGYTFGSGTRLTVV.

The genes are TRBV7-5 and TRBJ2-1; the table gives TRBD2 as D, unverified against the DNA. TRBV7-5 is deemed a pseudogene. CDR3 length equals 14 residues. In DNA form, the CDR3 reads TGTGCCAGAAGCTCGGGGAACGGGGACAATGAGCAGTTCTTC. Encoded protein: CARSSGNGDNEQFF.

Many counts were recorded for this clone. This sequence joins TRBV7-2 and TRBJ1-3; D gene ambiguous. CDR3 length equals 15 residues. The germline V and J ends were trimmed by 1 base and 0 bases, with 7 bases remaining between them. CDR1 is SGHTA and CDR2 is FQGNSA in the germline V gene. CDR3 bases: TGTGCCAGCAGCTTAGTACAGTACTCTGGAAACACCATATATTTT. It codes for CASSLVQYSGNTIYF.

The rearrangement uses TRBV24-1 and TRBJ2-3; tentative D call: TRBD1 (7 bases). Germline V lookup: CDR1 KGHDR, CDR2 SFDVKD. This CDR3 is 15 amino acids long. The V and J ends lost 3 bases and 6 bases respectively, with 15 bases between them. CDR3 sequence reads: CATSDDQGGDDTQYF. The CDR3 bases are TGTGCCACCAGTGATGACCAGGGGGGTGACGATACGCAGTATTTT.

This clone has a handful of counts. The rearrangement uses TRBV24-1 and TRBJ2-3; TRBD2 agrees at 8 bases. Unmatched junction bases numbered 17, after V lost 4 bases and J lost 6 bases. The germline V gene has CDR1 KGHDR and CDR2 SFDVKD. This CDR3 comprises 18 residues. The CDR3 sequence is CATSDSHVTSGPRDTQYF. The CDR3 DNA reads TGTGCCACCAGTGACTCCCACGTTACTAGCGGCCCCAGGGATACGCAGTATTTT.

The chain has TRBV11-1 and TRBJ2-1; 8 positions match TRBD2. The CDR3 is 15 amino acids. Germline V gives CDR1 SGHAT, CDR2 FQDESV (reference sequence). The trim removed 1 base at V and 8 bases at J, leaving 7 bases unmatched. The CDR3, as DNA: TGTGCCAGCAGCTTAGGTGCGGGGGGCCCCTATGAGCAGTTCTTC. Its translation is CASSLGAGGPYEQFF.

The chain couples TRBV11-3 to TRBJ2-3, with TRBD2 identical over 11 bases. Per germline, CDR1 SGHNT and CDR2 YENEEA. The CDR3 covers 18 residues. Germline trimming cut 1 base from V and 1 base from J; bases unmatched to any gene: 7. CDR3 in DNA: TGTGCCAGCAGCTTAGGGGTTAGCGGGGGGGCTGGCACAGATACGCAGTATTTT. Translation: CASSLGVSGGAGTDTQYF.

The chain combines TRBV2 with TRBJ2-1; D is ambiguous. The CDR3 runs 13 residues. Trimming removed 5 bases from V and 9 bases from J, with 14 bases in between. From germline, CDR1 is SNHLY and CDR2 FYNNEI. CDR3: CASSSPAIVEQFF. CDR3 coding DNA: TGTGCCAGCAGTTCCCCCGCAATAGTTGAGCAGTTCTTC.

This clone has just one count. V usage is TRBV11-3 and J usage is TRBJ1-1, with D possibly TRBD1 on 6 matching bases. V was trimmed by 4 bases and J by 6 bases, leaving 15 bases between them. CDR3 length: 14 residues. Germline V gene sequence: CDR1 SGHNT, CDR2 YENEEA. CDR3 DNA sequence: TGTGCCAGCAGCTCAGGGGCCGCAAGGGCTGAAGCTTTCTTT. It codes for CASSSGAARAEAFF.

The chain recombines TRBV6-5 with TRBJ1-2; maybe TRBD1 (5 bases). V gave up 2 bases and J gave up 4 bases, with 8 bases separating them. The germline V gene encodes CDR1 MNHEY and CDR2 SVGAGI. The CDR3 extends over 13 amino acids. DNA for the CDR3: TGTGCCAGCAGTTACGGGGCGCCCTATGGCTACACCTTC. Amino acids: CASSYGAPYGYTF.

For this clone: At the DNA level, this CDR3 is encoded by other sequences in the same sample as well. This chain joins TRBV11-3 and TRBJ2-5; the D gene is possibly TRBD2 (5 bases). Germline V gene lookup returns CDR1 SGHNT and CDR2 YENEEA. The CDR3 totals 12 residues. Trimming took 8 bases from V and 1 from J, leaving 8 bases between them. CDR3 coding DNA: TGTGCCAGCCGGGGTCCCCAAGAGACCCAGTACTTC. Translating gives CASRGPQETQYF.

The V gene is TRBV5-1, the J gene TRBJ2-2, with 10 bases identical to TRBD1. The CDR3 totals 17 residues. Germline loops: CDR1 SGHRS, CDR2 YFSETQ. With 5 bases clipped from V and 0 bases from J, the junction kept 7 bases outside the gene matches. CDR3 nucleotides: TGCGCCAGCAGGGGGGACAGGGGCCCCTCGAACACCGGGGAGCTGTTTTTT. Its translation: CASRGDRGPSNTGELFF.

V usage is TRBV6-5 and J usage is TRBJ2-3; perhaps TRBD1 as D (5 bases). CDR1 and CDR2 from the germline V gene are MNHEY and SVGAGI. The CDR3 runs 15 residues. V lost 4 bases and J lost 6, with 17 bases in between. The CDR3 loop reads CASSSWGVGSDTQYF. Here the CDR3 DNA reads TGTGCCAGCAGTTCCTGGGGCGTTGGATCGGATACGCAGTATTTT.

In its sample, this clone was seen once. The gene calls are TRBV9 and TRBJ1-6; no definite D call. V was pared by 4 bases and J by 0 bases, with 14 bases between. The CDR3 is 17 amino acids. In germline, CDR1 is SGDLS, CDR2 YYNGEE. The CDR3 DNA reads TGTGCCAGCAGCTTAGGACTGGCAAGCTCCTATAATTCACCCCTCCACTTT. Translated: CASSLGLASSYNSPLHF.

The chain couples TRBV19 to TRBJ1-2; TRBD1 agrees at 9 bases. Germline V CDR1 and CDR2: LNHDA, SQIVND (reference sequence). After removal of 3 bases from V and 3 bases from J, the junction contained 5 bases not matched to a gene. The CDR3 totals 15 residues. The CDR3 reads CASSILDRGDYGYTF. CDR3 in DNA: TGTGCCAGTAGTATTCTGGACAGGGGAGACTATGGCTACACCTTC.

This sequence joins TRBV19 and TRBJ2-7; 10 nucleotides agree with TRBD2. The CDR3 covers 14 residues. V gave up 6 bases and J gave up 4 bases; unmatched junction bases: 6. Germline V gene sequence: CDR1 LNHDA, CDR2 SQIVND (reference sequence). CDR3 sequence: CASSISGRGYEQYF. As DNA, the CDR3 is TGTGCCAGTAGCATAAGCGGGAGGGGGTACGAGCAGTACTTC.

V gene TRBV9 combines with J gene TRBJ1-4, with D possibly matching TRBD1 (6 bases). The CDR3 consists of 16 residues. V lost 3 bases to trimming and J lost 8 bases, with 20 bases between them. Germline CDR1 reads SGDLS; CDR2 reads YYNGEE. In DNA form, the CDR3 reads TGTGCCAGCAGCGCCGATCGCGGGGGCACAAAAGAAAAACTGTTTTTT. It encodes CASSADRGGTKEKLFF.

This clone was observed a handful of times. CDR3 sequence: CATSDTGTADYGYTF. The CDR3 DNA sequence: TGTGCCACCAGTGACACCGGGACAGCGGACTATGGCTACACCTTC. The chain recombines TRBV24-1 with TRBJ1-2, with 7 bases fitting TRBD1. Germline assignment: CDR1 KGHDR and CDR2 SFDVKD. CDR3 length: 15 amino acids. With 4 bases clipped from V and 3 bases from J, the junction kept 7 bases outside the gene matches.

For the CDR3, the DNA is TGTGCCAGCCGACAGGGGCCTCTCTGGGATACGCAGTATTTT. This translates into CASRQGPLWDTQYF. The chain uses TRBV28 and TRBJ2-3; the match to TRBD1 covers 8 bases. Germline V gene lookup returns CDR1 MDHEN and CDR2 SYDVKM. CDR3 length equals 14 residues. V trimming: 8 bases; J trimming: 6 bases; junction bases outside the gene matches: 10.

This clone has just one count. The rearrangement uses TRBV4-3 and TRBJ1-1; 11 nucleotides align to TRBD1. The CDR3 covers 15 residues. Germline lookup yields CDR1 LGHNA and CDR2 YSLEER. The junction had 7 bases not matched to a gene; V was cut back by 4 bases and J by 6 bases. Here the CDR3 reads CASSPAGQGAPEAFF. In DNA form, the CDR3 reads TGCGCCAGCAGCCCCGCTGGACAGGGGGCTCCTGAAGCTTTCTTT.

This chain connects TRBV19 to TRBJ1-3; D possibly corresponds to TRBD1 (6 bases). Looked up from germline, CDR1 is LNHDA and CDR2 is SQIVND (reference sequence). The CDR3 length is 14 residues. The V and J ends lost 7 bases and 0 bases respectively, with 10 bases between them. CDR3: CASTPTGSGNTIYF. In DNA, the CDR3 is TGTGCCAGTACCCCGACAGGCTCTGGAAACACCATATATTTT.